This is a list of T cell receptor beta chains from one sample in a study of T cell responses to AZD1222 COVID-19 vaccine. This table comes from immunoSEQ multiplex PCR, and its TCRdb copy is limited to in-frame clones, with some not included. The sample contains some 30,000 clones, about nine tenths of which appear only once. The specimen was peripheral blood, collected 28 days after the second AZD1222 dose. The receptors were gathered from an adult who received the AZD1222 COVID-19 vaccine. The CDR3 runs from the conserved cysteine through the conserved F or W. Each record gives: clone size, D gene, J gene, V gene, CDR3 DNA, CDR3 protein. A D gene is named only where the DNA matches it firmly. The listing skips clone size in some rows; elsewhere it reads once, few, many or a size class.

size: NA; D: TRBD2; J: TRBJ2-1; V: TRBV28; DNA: TGTGCCAGCATACGCGGGAGGGCATATCGAGAGCAGTTCTTC; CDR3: CASIRGRAYREQFF
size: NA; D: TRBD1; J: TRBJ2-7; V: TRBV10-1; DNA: TGCGCCAGCAGTAGGGACAGGGCGACCGAGCAGTACTTC; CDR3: CASSRDRATEQYF
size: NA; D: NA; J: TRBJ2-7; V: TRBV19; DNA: TGTGCCAGTAGGGACACCTACGAGCAGTACTTC; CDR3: CASRDTYEQYF
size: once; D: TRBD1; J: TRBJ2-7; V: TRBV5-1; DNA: TGCGCCAGCAGCTCCGGGACAGGAAGTTACGAGCAGTACTTC; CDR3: CASSSGTGSYEQYF
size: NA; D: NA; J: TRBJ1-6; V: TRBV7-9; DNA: TGTGCCAGCAGGGAAAGGGACACTTCCTCACCCCTCCACTTT; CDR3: CASRERDTSSPLHF
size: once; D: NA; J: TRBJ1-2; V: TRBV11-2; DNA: TGTGCCAGCAGCCCAAACCCCTCAGGGGAAAGCTACACCTTC; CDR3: CASSPNPSGESYTF
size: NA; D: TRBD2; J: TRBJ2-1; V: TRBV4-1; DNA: TGCGCCAGCAGCCGTGGCCTAGCGGGAGTCTTTTACAATGAGCAGTTCTTC; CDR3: CASSRGLAGVFYNEQFF
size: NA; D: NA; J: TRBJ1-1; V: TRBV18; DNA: TGTGCCAGCTCAATCGGGGGTTACAACACTGAAGCTTTCTTT; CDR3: CASSIGGYNTEAFF
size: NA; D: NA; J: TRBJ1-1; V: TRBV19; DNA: TGTGCCAGTACCCCCCCAGAAGGTTGGAACACTGAAGCTTTCTTT; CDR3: CASTPPEGWNTEAFF
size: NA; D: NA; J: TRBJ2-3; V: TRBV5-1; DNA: TGCGCCAGCAGCTTGAGAGGTTTTAGGACAGATACGCAGTATTTT; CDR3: CASSLRGFRTDTQYF
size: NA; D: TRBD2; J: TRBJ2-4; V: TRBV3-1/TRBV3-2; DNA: TGTGCCAGCAGCCAAGTAGGGACTAGCGGAGATAAAAACATTCAGTACTTC; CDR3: CASSQVGTSGDKNIQYF
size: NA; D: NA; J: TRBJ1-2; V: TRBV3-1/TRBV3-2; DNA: TGTGCCAGCAGCTTACGAGACAGGCTTGGCTACACCTTC; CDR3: CASSLRDRLGYTF
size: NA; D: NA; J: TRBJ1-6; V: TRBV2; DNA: TGTGCCAGCAGTGAAACGGCATCACGGTCACCCCTCCACTTT; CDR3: CASSETASRSPLHF
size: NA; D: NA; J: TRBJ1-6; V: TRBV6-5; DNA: TGTGCCAGCAGTCGACCTACTTCACCCCTCCACTTT; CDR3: CASSRPTSPLHF
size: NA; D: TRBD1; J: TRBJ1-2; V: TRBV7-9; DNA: TGTGCCAGCAGCCGGACCGGGACAGGGGGTTATGGCTACACCTTC; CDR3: CASSRTGTGGYGYTF
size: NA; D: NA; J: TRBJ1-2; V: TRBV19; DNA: TGTGCCAGTAAGATGGGACATAACATTCCAGCTAACTATGGCTACACCTTC; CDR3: CASKMGHNIPANYGYTF
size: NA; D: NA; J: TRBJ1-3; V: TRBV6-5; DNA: TGTGCCAGCACCAGCTCTGGAAACACCATATATTTT; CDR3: CASTSSGNTIYF
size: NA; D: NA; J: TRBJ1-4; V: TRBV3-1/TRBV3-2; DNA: TGTGCCAGCAGCCGGGGGAGGGGGAGTGAAAAACTGTTTTTT; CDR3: CASSRGRGSEKLFF
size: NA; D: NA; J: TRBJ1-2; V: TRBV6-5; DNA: TGTGCCAGCAGTCCTATCGGGCAGTATGGCTACACCTTC; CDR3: CASSPIGQYGYTF
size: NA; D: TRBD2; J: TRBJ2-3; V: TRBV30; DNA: TGTGCCTGGAGTTCCGGACTAGCGGGAGCGGGAGATACGCAGTATTTT; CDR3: CAWSSGLAGAGDTQYF
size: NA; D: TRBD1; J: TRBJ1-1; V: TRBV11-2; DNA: TGTGCCAGCAGCTTAACACAGGGGGTGGGCACTGAAGCTTTCTTT; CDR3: CASSLTQGVGTEAFF